This T cell receptor (beta chain) was identified in a study of shared clonotypes between healthy human individuals (dated by TCRdb to the early 2020s). Study-level background: The cohort comprised a couple of women and a few men aged 18 to 49 years. Between about 0.9 and 8.9 billion PBMCs per donor were obtained by leukapheresis. Different laboratories and diverse techniques were used to prepare libraries and sequence TCR repertoires, to increase sequencing depth and limit assay-specific biases. For each donor, CD4 naive and CD4 memory were each run on three plates, CD8 naive on two plates, and CD8 memory on one plate. To estimate repertoire size and how much clonotypes are shared between individuals, the study performed deep sequencing of blood TCR repertoires from a few healthy adults.

The donors were healthy, HIV-negative adults with no recently reported acute infections or vaccinations. Every donor was a Caucasian adult residing in Nashville, Tennessee, USA. Magnetic negative selection was used to enrich CD4+ T cells, after which naive cells were positively selected on CD45RA and the negative fraction became the memory subset. After blood collection by leukapheresis, PBMCs were isolated using Ficoll-Histopaque density gradient centrifugation and then cryopreserved in the vapor phase of liquid nitrogen. Analytical flow cytometry was used to check the purity and quantity of every magnetically sorted T cell population. Each sorted fraction had its genomic DNA isolated and then quantified by UV absorbance on a Nanodrop 2000c. Using the deep immunoSEQ assay, TCR CDR3 regions were amplified from genomic DNA by multiplex PCR. Extracted genomic DNA from each cell subset was spread evenly across all wells of several immunoSEQ 96-well plates, with each plate serving as a replicate. For sorted subsets, each replicate PCR was loaded with roughly 0.2 ug genomic DNA, equivalent to some 31,000 T cell genomes. Purified libraries were quantified with a Qubit 3.0 fluorometer, sized on a Bioanalyzer 2100, and re-quantified with the KAPA Library Quantification kit. Each immunoSEQ 96-well plate was sequenced on its own single-read 150-cycle Illumina NextSeq 550 flow cell. The authors' analysis ran thus. Because the immunoSEQ output held only junctional sequences and lacked quality scores, the filtering could not match the filtering applied to full-length reads. To assign V/J genes and CDR3, sequences were annotated against IMGT germline references using PyIR, a Python wrapper for IgBLAST v1.9. Reads with weak V/J assignments (E-value above 1e-6), missing CDR3, stop codons, out-of-frame junctions, or ambiguous translated residues were removed. V3J clonotypes were defined as sequences sharing an identical inferred V gene, J gene, and CDR3 amino acid sequence. The percentage overlap between two repertoires was calculated by dividing the number of shared unique clonotypes by the size of the smaller repertoire. Three approaches were used to assess repertoire richness: RTK rarefaction, the Chao1 estimator, and Recon v2.1 estimates of unobserved clonotypes. For all TCRbeta clonotypes obtained by the gDNA method from four donors, generation probabilities were computed with OLGA. TCRdb's version of the immuneACCESS table is confined to in-frame rearrangements and falls short of the full clone set. An unresolved V gene accounts for under half of the shortfall where checked; the remainder is of unknown origin. The DNA was the basis for D and trimming; V, J and clone size are from that table. The sample contains about a million clones, 70% to 85% of them found a single time. The top ten constitute approximately 1.5% of the sample.

V is cut by 4 bases and J by 0 bases, and the space between the germline ends is 11 bases. The CDR3 runs 15 residues from the cysteine to the phenylalanine. Only the CDR3 region is kept as DNA, spanning 45 bases read in frame from base 1. From a lookup of the germline V gene, CDR1 and CDR2 are SGDLS and YYNGEE. In the case of this clone: Its antigen has not been determined. Base quality data are lacking; no much larger clone is found one base away.

Here is what the overall study found, with its caveats: Even with the large sequencing depth, rarefaction of the sorted-subset datasets indicated that sequencing was incomplete. Because the study included a small number of donors, the genetic and exposure-history diversity represented was limited. Higher generation probabilities were observed for clonotypes shared by all four sorted-subset donors than for non-shared clonotypes. When a few donors were compared, the shared fraction of clonotypes was about 5.5% for naive CD4, around 3.6% for naive CD8, roughly 2.5% for memory CD4, and less than 0.45% for memory CD8. Based on pairwise subsampling, the degree of clonotype sharing among donors was expected to be affected by sequencing depth. Sampling was restricted to blood, and TCR repertoires in tissue are likely to differ from TCR repertoires in blood. Naive subsets generally had larger estimated clonotype richness than memory subsets.

The sequence was collected from a man aged 18 to 30 in good health. Sequences were obtained from memory CD4+ T cells sorted from blood. What this sample's cell subset or site label stands for: CD45RA-negative fraction. The rearrangement joined TRBV9 to TRBJ1-3, with TRBD1 perhaps the D gene, on 6 matching bases. In nucleotides, the sequence is TGTGCCAGCAGCCTCGGACAGAGCTCTGGAAACACCATATATTTT. It translates to CASSLGQSSGNTIYF.